What follows describes a single T cell receptor (beta chain). The sample comes from a study of OX40 agonist ivuxolimab in advanced cancers. Study in general: An agonistic human IgG2 monoclonal antibody against OX40 (CD134) was given.

Blood specimens came from baseline, cycle 4 day 1, and cycle 7 day 1. Using immunoSEQ multiplex PCR, the repertoire was profiled, and TCRdb retains in-frame clones only, with some absent. The sample records tens of thousands of clones, roughly nine tenths being singletons. The sequence was obtained from an adult with an advanced solid tumor such as melanoma, head and neck, liver or kidney cancer. The sequencing here drew on CD4+ or CD8+ T cells sorted from blood, taken in a trial of the OX40 agonist ivuxolimab.

Written as DNA, the CDR3 is TGTGCCAGCAGTTACAGGATCCGGGACGAAAAACTGTTTTTT. This translates into CASSYRIRDEKLFF. This rearrangement joins TRBV6-6 to TRBJ1-4, with D possibly being TRBD1 (5 bases). Germline V gene lookup returns CDR1 MNHNY and CDR2 SVGAGI (reference sequence). The CDR3 is made up of 14 amino acids. Trimming shortened V by 2 bases and J by 8 bases, and 12 bases separated the two germline ends.